These 10 T cell receptor beta chains came from one sample sequenced in a study of shared clonotypes between healthy human individuals. CD45RO-negative CD8 cells positively selected for CCR7 made up the naive population, which excluded terminally differentiated effector memory CD45RA+ cells. Clones were read by immunoSEQ multiplex PCR, and TCRdb kept only the in-frame ones, dropping some. The data contain millions of clones, about 94% of them singletons. The sample taken for sequencing was naive CD8+ T cells sorted from blood. These receptors were collected from a man aged 18 to 29 in good health.

This sequence joins TRBV27 and TRBJ2-7; maybe TRBD2 (6 bases). V lost 6 bases, J lost 2 bases, and 14 bases lay in between. The CDR3 sequence is 14 residues long. Germline-derived CDR1 and CDR2 are MNHEY and SMNVEV (reference sequence). The CDR3 DNA is TGTGCCAGCAGAGGACTCGCGGGACCCTACGAGCAGTACTTC. It is translated as CASRGLAGPYEQYF.

J is TRBJ2-2 and V is TRBV7-9, with D perhaps matching TRBD2 (5 bases). The CDR3 is 16 residues long. V gave up 0 bases and J gave up 3 bases, with 11 bases separating them. Germline loops: CDR1 SEHNR, CDR2 FQNEAQ (reference sequence). In nucleotides, the CDR3 is TGTGCCAGCAGCTTAGCGGGAGCTGGCGACACCGGGGAGCTGTTTTTT. Translation gives CASSLAGAGDTGELFF.

This sequence joins TRBV18 and TRBJ2-2; tentatively, D is TRBD1 or TRBD2 (5 bases each). This CDR3 is 15 amino acids long. The V end lost 3 bases, the J end lost 3 bases, and 11 bases lay between the germline ends. Germline V gene lookup returns CDR1 KGHSH and CDR2 LQKENI. The CDR3 sequence: CASSPRDRYTGELFF. DNA of the CDR3: TGTGCCAGCTCACCCCGGGACCGTTACACCGGGGAGCTGTTTTTT.

The chain links TRBV29-1 to TRBJ2-7; 9 positions match TRBD2. The CDR3 runs 13 residues. The J segment lost 3 bases and the V segment lost 5 bases, leaving 5 bases of the junction unmatched. Germline CDR1 is SQVTM and CDR2 is ANQGSEA. DNA of the CDR3: TGCAGCGTTTTGGGGACTAGCAGCTACGAGCAGTACTTC. Its protein product is CSVLGTSSYEQYF.

The genes are TRBV7-9 and TRBJ2-7, with 16 bases lining up with TRBD2. J lost 0 bases, V lost 5 bases, and 7 bases had no gene match. The CDR3 has 18 residues. The germline V gene has CDR1 SEHNR and CDR2 FQNEAQ (reference sequence). CDR3 nucleotides: TGTGCCAGCAGCATGGGACTAGCGGGAGGGCCGATCTCCTACGAGCAGTACTTC. As protein: CASSMGLAGGPISYEQYF.

V and J are TRBV7-8 and TRBJ2-5; 10 nucleotides agree with TRBD2. Unmatched junction bases numbered 9, after V lost 2 bases and J lost 0 bases. The CDR3 contains 18 residues. Germline V gene lookup returns CDR1 SGHVS and CDR2 FQNEAQ. DNA for the CDR3: TGTGCCAGCAGCTTAATAGCGGGAGGTGGCCCTCACCAAGAGACCCAGTACTTC. Translation: CASSLIAGGGPHQETQYF.

The V call is TRBV6-5, the J call TRBJ2-1; 9 bases are a match to TRBD2. The length of the CDR3 is 15 residues. With 5 bases clipped from V and 8 bases from J, the junction kept 10 bases outside the gene matches. Germline assignment: CDR1 MNHEY and CDR2 SVGAGI. The CDR3 DNA reads as TGTGCCAGCAGTCCGGCGCTAGCGGGGCTACATGAGCAGTTCTTC. It is translated as CASSPALAGLHEQFF.

This chain connects TRBV9 to TRBJ1-6, with D perhaps TRBD1 (5 bases). CDR1 and CDR2 (germline): SGDLS, YYNGEE. The CDR3 is 17 amino acids. V lost 4 bases, J lost 10 bases, and 24 bases lay in between. This CDR3 reads CASSPGPGELRGSPLHF. CDR3 in DNA: TGTGCCAGCAGCCCCGGTCCGGGGGAACTAAGAGGATCACCCCTCCACTTT.

The chain uses TRBV11-2 and TRBJ2-1; 10 bases align to TRBD2. J lost 6 bases, V lost 5 bases, and 7 bases had no gene match. The CDR3 is 15 residues long. Germline-derived CDR1 and CDR2 are SGHAT and FQNNGV. In DNA form, the CDR3 reads TGTGCCAGCAGCGGAGCGGGAGGGCCAGGCAATGAGCAGTTCTTC. Translated, it gives CASSGAGGPGNEQFF.

This chain joins TRBV11-2 and TRBJ2-3, with D perhaps matching TRBD1 or TRBD2 (5 bases each). Trimming removed 5 bases from V and 0 bases from J, with 12 bases in between. CDR1 is SGHAT and CDR2 is FQNNGV in the germline V gene. The CDR3 spans 15 residues. In DNA, the CDR3 is TGTGCCAGCAGCCTCGGGACGGTTAGCACAGATACGCAGTATTTT. Amino acid sequence: CASSLGTVSTDTQYF. The full variable domain, with the rest looked up from reference TRBV11-2 and TRBJ2-3, is EAGVAQSPRYKIIEKRQSVAFWCNPISGHATLYWYQQILGQGPKLLIQFQNNGVVDDSQLPKDRFSAERLKGVDSTLKIQPAKLEDSAVYLCASSLGTVSTDTQYFGPGTRLTVL.